This is a list of T cell receptor beta chains from one sample in a study of siplizumab effects on memory and regulatory T cells. Assay used: immunoSEQ multiplex PCR; TCRdb lists only in-frame clones, some missing. Of 70,000 or so clones listed, around 90% are singletons. Sequencing used CD8+ T cells sorted from blood. All receptors derive from a human donor in good health. CDR3s include the opening cysteine and the closing phenylalanine or tryptophan. Fields, in order: V gene, J gene, D gene, clone size, CDR3 length, CDR3 protein, CDR3 DNA. The D gene is left open where the match is weak. Only some rows state a clone size, as once, few, many or a class for expanded clones.

>TRBV27|TRBJ2-1|.|.|14
CASSSQVSYNEQFF
TGTGCCAGCAGTTCGCAGGTCTCCTACAATGAGCAGTTCTTC
>TRBV6-1|TRBJ1-4|.|.|14
CASSDRGGEEKLFF
TGTGCCAGCAGTGATCGGGGGGGAGAGGAAAAACTGTTTTTT
>TRBV7-9|TRBJ2-7|.|once|14
CASSPSGRDYEQYF
TGTGCCAGCAGCCCAAGTGGACGAGACTACGAGCAGTACTTC
>TRBV11-2|TRBJ2-7|.|.|14
CASSYEGSSYEQYF
TGTGCCAGCAGCTACGAGGGGTCCTCCTACGAGCAGTACTTC
>TRBV11-3|TRBJ2-2|.|.|13
CASSSRGSGELFF
TGTGCCAGCAGCTCCCGTGGGAGCGGGGAGCTGTTTTTT
>TRBV6-5|TRBJ1-6|.|.|14
CASSYSPQGAYLHF
TGTGCCAGCAGTTACTCCCCGCAGGGAGCATACCTCCACTTT
>TRBV7-6|TRBJ2-7|TRBD2|once|16
CASSLSSGLAGDEQYF
TGTGCCAGCAGCTTATCCTCGGGACTAGCGGGTGACGAGCAGTACTTC
>TRBV5-8|TRBJ1-2|.|.|12
CASAPGSYGYTF
TGTGCCAGCGCCCCAGGCAGCTATGGCTACACCTTC
>TRBV25-1|TRBJ2-5|.|.|13
CASRNYGLETQYF
TGTGCCAGCAGGAACTATGGGCTAGAGACCCAGTACTTC
>TRBV6-5|TRBJ2-7|TRBD1|.|14
CASSEGDRSYEQYF
TGTGCCAGCAGTGAAGGGGACAGGTCCTACGAGCAGTACTTC